Listed below are T cell receptor beta chains from one sample, sequenced in a study of blood T cell repertoires in COVID-19. Using immunoSEQ multiplex PCR, the repertoire was profiled, and TCRdb retains in-frame clones only, with some absent. The repertoire includes around 130,000 clones, 90% of them detected once, and approximately 3.5% sits in the top ten. The source material was peripheral blood. These receptors were taken from a man between 50 and 59 years old with active COVID-19. Each CDR3 is given with its conserved first and last residue. D genes are given only for firm matches. Size is omitted from some rows. Given values are once, few, many or a class for expanded clones.

d_call	clone_size	j_call	v_call	cdr3_aa	cdr3_nt
.	once	TRBJ1-1	TRBV25-1	CASSDPGTFDTEAFF	TGTGCCAGCAGTGATCCCGGGACATTCGACACTGAAGCTTTCTTT
TRBD2	.	TRBJ2-1	TRBV2	CASRLAGGPFEQFF	TGTGCCAGCAGGCTAGCGGGAGGGCCCTTTGAGCAGTTCTTC
.	.	TRBJ2-2	TRBV7-6	CASSRSGTGSNTGELFF	TGTGCCAGCAGCCGGAGCGGGACAGGATCGAACACCGGGGAGCTGTTTTTT
TRBD2	.	TRBJ2-1	TRBV5-1	CASSLTSGGSGNEQFF	TGCGCCAGCAGCTTGACTAGCGGGGGATCCGGCAATGAGCAGTTCTTC
.	.	TRBJ1-1	TRBV5-1	CASRLSGNTEAFF	TGCGCCAGCAGGTTGTCGGGGAACACTGAAGCTTTCTTT
TRBD1	.	TRBJ2-1	TRBV5-4	CASSLPVTGGYEQFF	TGTGCCAGCAGCTTGCCGGTTACAGGGGGTTATGAGCAGTTCTTC
TRBD2	.	TRBJ2-2	TRBV10-3	CAIRDYGGSGELFF	TGTGCCATCAGAGACTACGGGGGGTCCGGGGAGCTGTTTTTT
.	.	TRBJ2-1	TRBV12-5	CASGGQGSHNEQFF	TGTGCTAGTGGTGGGCAGGGGAGTCACAATGAGCAGTTCTTC
TRBD1	.	TRBJ1-5	TRBV7-2	CASSLAGTGVSQPQHF	TGTGCCAGCAGCTTAGCGGGGACAGGGGTTAGCCAGCCCCAGCATTTT
.	.	TRBJ1-2	TRBV19	CASSYLSPTSYTF	TGTGCCAGTAGCTACTTGAGTCCTACGAGCTACACCTTC
.	.	TRBJ1-1	TRBV19	CASIPPGGNTEAFF	TGTGCCAGTATCCCTCCGGGGGGAAACACTGAAGCTTTCTTT
TRBD1	.	TRBJ1-4	TRBV5-1	CASSPGKETGREKLFF	TGCGCCAGCAGCCCGGGTAAAGAGACAGGGCGGGAAAAACTGTTTTTT
TRBD1	.	TRBJ1-2	TRBV3-1/TRBV3-2	CASSGDRPYGYTF	TGTGCCAGCAGCGGGGACAGGCCCTATGGCTACACCTTC
.	.	TRBJ1-1	TRBV15	CATSRERWTEAFF	TGTGCCACCAGCAGAGAACGGTGGACTGAAGCTTTCTTT
.	.	TRBJ2-3	TRBV24-1	CATSDPLSPSTDTQYF	TGTGCCACCAGTGACCCACTGAGCCCCAGCACAGATACGCAGTATTTT
.	.	TRBJ1-6	TRBV5-1	CASSPSPGSYNSPLHF	TGCGCCAGCAGCCCCTCCCCAGGATCCTACAATTCACCCCTCCACTTT
.	.	TRBJ1-2	TRBV5-5	CASSLWDTSNYGYTF	TGTGCCAGCAGCTTGTGGGACACCTCTAACTATGGCTACACCTTC
TRBD1	.	TRBJ2-7	TRBV19	CASSSGQPSYEQYF	TGTGCCAGTAGTTCGGGACAGCCTTCCTACGAGCAGTACTTC
TRBD1	.	TRBJ1-5	TRBV18	CASSPTGGGQPQHF	TGTGCCAGCTCACCCACAGGGGGCGGTCAGCCCCAGCATTTT
TRBD1	.	TRBJ1-3	TRBV3-1/TRBV3-2	CASSPYLTGLNTIYF	TGTGCCAGCAGCCCATACTTGACAGGGCTGAACACCATATATTTT
.	.	TRBJ1-6	TRBV28	CASSFSRPPGLHF	TGTGCCAGCAGTTTTTCCAGGCCCCCAGGCCTCCACTTT
.	.	TRBJ2-3	TRBV9	CASSVVGRGADTQYF	TGTGCCAGCAGCGTAGTAGGCAGGGGAGCAGATACGCAGTATTTT
TRBD1	.	TRBJ1-2	TRBV5-6	CASSLQGELGGYTF	TGTGCCAGCAGCCTACAGGGGGAGCTGGGCGGCTACACCTTC
TRBD2	.	TRBJ2-1	TRBV30	CAWSLYRTSGSYNEQFF	TGTGCCTGGAGTCTATATCGGACTAGCGGGAGCTACAATGAGCAGTTCTTC
.	.	TRBJ2-7	TRBV7-2	CASSFGSGYEQYF	TGTGCCAGCAGCTTTGGCTCAGGGTACGAGCAGTACTTC
.	.	TRBJ2-6	TRBV19	CASSIPRQRSGANVLTF	TGTGCCAGTAGTATCCCGAGACAGCGCTCTGGGGCCAACGTCCTGACTTTC
TRBD1	.	TRBJ1-3	TRBV7-9	CASSLGDRLINTIYF	TGTGCCAGCAGCTTGGGGGACAGGCTAATAAACACCATATATTTT
.	few	TRBJ1-1	TRBV5-1	CASSSGDWDTEAFF	TGCGCCAGCAGCTCAGGGGATTGGGACACTGAAGCTTTCTTT
TRBD2	once	TRBJ2-3	TRBV6-5	CASSYFGRRADTQYF	TGTGCCAGCAGTTACTTCGGGAGGCGTGCAGATACGCAGTATTTT
.	.	TRBJ1-1	TRBV5-1	CASSLKGDTEAFF	TGCGCCAGCAGCTTGAAAGGGGACACTGAAGCTTTCTTT
TRBD1	.	TRBJ1-1	TRBV7-9	CASSLGTGVKTEAFF	TGTGCCAGCAGCTTAGGGACAGGGGTGAAGACTGAAGCTTTCTTT
.	.	TRBJ1-5	TRBV27	CASSLRGGQLPQHF	TGTGCCAGCAGTTTAAGAGGGGGTCAACTGCCCCAGCATTTT
TRBD1	.	TRBJ1-1	TRBV5-6	CASSFGRQGLNTEAFF	TGTGCCAGCAGCTTTGGAAGACAGGGTCTGAACACTGAAGCTTTCTTT
.	.	TRBJ2-3	TRBV19	CASTVRDGTDTQYF	TGTGCCAGTACTGTCCGGGATGGCACAGATACGCAGTATTTT
TRBD1	once	TRBJ2-1	TRBV5-4	CASSSGQAADNEQFF	TGTGCCAGCAGCTCGGGACAGGCCGCTGACAATGAGCAGTTCTTC
TRBD2	once	TRBJ2-3	TRBV13	CASSLRTSGRAEATDTQYF	TGTGCCAGCAGCCTCAGGACTAGCGGGAGGGCCGAGGCCACAGATACGCAGTATTTT
.	once	TRBJ1-5	TRBV5-4	CASSLDLELPQHF	TGTGCCAGCAGCTTGGATCTTGAGTTGCCCCAGCATTTT
TRBD1	.	TRBJ1-1	TRBV5-4	CASRQDRGQNTEAFF	TGTGCCAGCCGCCAAGACAGGGGACAGAACACTGAAGCTTTCTTT
TRBD1	.	TRBJ1-5	TRBV7-2	CASSPGQAGRPQHF	TGTGCCAGCAGCCCCGGACAGGCGGGTCGGCCCCAGCATTTT
.	.	TRBJ2-3	TRBV4-2	CASSQIDRADTQYF	TGTGCCAGCAGCCAGATCGACAGAGCAGATACGCAGTATTTT
.	.	TRBJ1-3	TRBV29-1	CSVQEGGSGNTIYF	TGCAGCGTTCAGGAGGGAGGTTCTGGAAACACCATATATTTT
TRBD1	.	TRBJ2-5	TRBV11-1	CASSFGTGRETQYF	TGTGCCAGCAGCTTCGGGACAGGGAGAGAGACCCAGTACTTC
.	.	TRBJ2-1	TRBV6-5	CASSYSTAATYNEQFF	TGTGCCAGCAGTTACTCTACAGCGGCAACCTACAATGAGCAGTTCTTC
TRBD1	.	TRBJ2-1	TRBV7-2	CASSSRPGGWDNEQFF	TGTGCCAGCAGCTCCCGCCCAGGGGGCTGGGACAATGAGCAGTTCTTC
.	.	TRBJ1-6	TRBV18	CASSTQDSYNSPLHF	TGTGCCAGCTCCACCCAGGACTCCTATAATTCACCCCTCCACTTT
TRBD1	.	TRBJ1-1	TRBV6-5	CASSGGQLNTEAFF	TGTGCCAGCAGCGGGGGACAGCTGAACACTGAAGCTTTCTTT
.	.	TRBJ2-1	TRBV5-6	CASSLRGSSSYNEQFF	TGTGCCAGCAGCTTGAGAGGATCGAGCTCCTACAATGAGCAGTTCTTC
.	.	TRBJ2-1	TRBV19	CASTVSGAYNEQFF	TGTGCCAGTACCGTCAGCGGCGCCTACAATGAGCAGTTCTTC
.	.	TRBJ1-1	TRBV5-4	CASSFSQGLNTEAFF	TGTGCCAGCAGCTTTTCCCAGGGCCTGAACACTGAAGCTTTCTTT
.	few	TRBJ1-2	TRBV6-4	CASSESLGGYGYTF	TGTGCCAGCAGTGAGTCCCTCGGCGGGTATGGCTACACCTTC
TRBD2	.	TRBJ2-2	TRBV5-1	CASSANLGLAGAGELFF	TGCGCCAGCAGCGCTAACCTCGGACTAGCGGGGGCCGGGGAGCTGTTTTTT
.	.	TRBJ2-2	TRBV29-1	CSVHDRGELFF	TGCAGCGTCCATGACAGGGGGGAGCTGTTTTTT
.	.	TRBJ2-1	TRBV6-6	CASSPTTSYNEQFF	TGTGCCAGCAGTCCCACGACATCCTACAATGAGCAGTTCTTC
TRBD2	.	TRBJ2-5	TRBV4-1	CASSFGLAGGETQYF	TGCGCCAGCAGCTTCGGACTAGCGGGAGGAGAGACCCAGTACTTC